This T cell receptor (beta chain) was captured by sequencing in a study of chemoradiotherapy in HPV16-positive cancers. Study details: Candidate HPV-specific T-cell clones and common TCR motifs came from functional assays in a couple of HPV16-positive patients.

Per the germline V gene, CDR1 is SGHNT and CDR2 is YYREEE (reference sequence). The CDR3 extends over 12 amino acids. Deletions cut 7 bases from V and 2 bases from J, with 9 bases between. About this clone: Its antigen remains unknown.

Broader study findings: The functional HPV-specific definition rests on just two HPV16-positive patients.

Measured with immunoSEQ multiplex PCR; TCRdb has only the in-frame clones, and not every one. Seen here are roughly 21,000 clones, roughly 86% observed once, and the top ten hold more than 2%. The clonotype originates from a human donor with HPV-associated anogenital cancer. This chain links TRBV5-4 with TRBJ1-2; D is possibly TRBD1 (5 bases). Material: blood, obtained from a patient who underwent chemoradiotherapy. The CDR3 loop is CASQGGNYGYTF. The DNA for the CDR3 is TGTGCCAGCCAGGGCGGAAACTATGGCTACACCTTC.